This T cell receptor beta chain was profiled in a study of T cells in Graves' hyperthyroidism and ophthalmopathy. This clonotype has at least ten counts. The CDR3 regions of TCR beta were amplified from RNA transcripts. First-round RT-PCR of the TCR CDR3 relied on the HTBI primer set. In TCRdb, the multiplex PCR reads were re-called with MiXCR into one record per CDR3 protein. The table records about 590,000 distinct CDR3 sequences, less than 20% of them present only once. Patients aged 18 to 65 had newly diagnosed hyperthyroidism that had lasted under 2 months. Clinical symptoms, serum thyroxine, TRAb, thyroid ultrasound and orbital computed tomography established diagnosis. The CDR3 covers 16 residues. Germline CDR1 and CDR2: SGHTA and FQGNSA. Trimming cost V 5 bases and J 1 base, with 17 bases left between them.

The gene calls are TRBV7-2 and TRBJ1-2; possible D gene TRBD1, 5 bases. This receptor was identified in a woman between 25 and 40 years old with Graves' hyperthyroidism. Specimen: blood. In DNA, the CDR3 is TGTGCCAGCAGCGGGGCGGGAGGAAGCGGTAACTATGGCTACACCTTC. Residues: CASSGAGGSGNYGYTF.